What follows are 19 T cell receptor beta chains derived from one specimen sequenced in a study of spatial heterogeneity in lung cancer (dated by TCRdb to the late 2010s). The method was 5' RACE. Sequencing was performed on a NextSeq 500. TCRdb took the public reads, trimmed them with fastp at Q25, ran MiXCR for clone calling and kept in-frame beta chains. CDR3 protein duplicates are merged, each entry listing the most common genes and DNA. In this sample the table shows approximately 39,000 distinct CDR3 sequences, approximately 7.2% of which occur a single time. The top ten clones comprise roughly 28% of the sample. According to the study, the label for this sample's time point signals: sample taken at primary tumor resection. This specimen was PBMCs, taken at surgery. Every receptor here comes from a female donor with early-stage non-small cell lung cancer.

This clonotype was counted at least ten times. The chain recombines TRBV4-2 with TRBJ1-6; D possibly corresponds to TRBD1 (6 bases). CDR3 size: 16 residues. Germline CDR1 is LGHNA and CDR2 is YNFKEQ. Trimming took off 0 bases at V and 7 bases at J, with 13 bases between the two ends. The CDR3 region has the DNA TGTGCCAGCAGCCAAGAGGTCGGGGGCACGAATTCACCCCTCCACTTT. Translation gives CASSQEVGGTNSPLHF.

There are a few counts of this clonotype. In DNA form, the CDR3 reads TGTGCCAGCAGCCTACAGGGGCTAAATGAAGCTTTCTTT. Its translation: CASSLQGLNEAFF. This chain joins TRBV14 and TRBJ1-1; TRBD1 agrees at 7 bases. Germline V lookup: CDR1 SGHDN, CDR2 FVKESK. This CDR3 has 13 amino acids. V shed 4 bases, J shed 7 bases, and the junction held 6 bases outside the gene matches. The entire variable domain, with the rest obtained from reference TRBV14 and TRBJ1-1, is as follows: EAGVTQFPSHSVIEKGQTVTLRCDPISGHDNLYWYRRVMGKEIKFLLHFVKESKQDESGMPNNRFLAERTGGTYSTLKVQPAELEDSGVYFCASSLQGLNEAFFGQGTRLTVV.

Ten or more counts support this clonotype. The V and J genes are TRBV4-3 and TRBJ1-1; D is unclear. V was cut by 6 bases and J by 3 bases, with 17 bases left in between. Looked up from germline, CDR1 is LGHNA and CDR2 is YSLEER. The CDR3 runs 15 residues. CDR3 bases: TGCGCCAGCAGGGATGGGCCGGATCGGGACACTGAAGCTTTCTTT. It yields the protein CASRDGPDRDTEAFF.

This clonotype was seen many times. This chain joins TRBV7-9 and TRBJ1-2; D is ambiguous. The CDR3 spans 14 residues. V was cut by 5 bases and J by 5 bases, with 15 bases left in between. From germline, CDR1 is SEHNR and CDR2 FQNEAQ (reference sequence). CDR3 amino acids: CASSLTATLYGYTF. The CDR3 DNA reads TGTGCCAGCAGCCTCACAGCAACACTTTATGGCTACACCTTC.

This clonotype was seen at least ten times. The J gene is TRBJ2-5, the V gene TRBV29-1; D may correspond to TRBD1 or TRBD2 (5 bases each). The CDR3 is 11 amino acids. V was cut by 6 bases and J by 10 bases, with 15 bases left in between. Looked up from germline, CDR1 is SQVTM and CDR2 is ANQGSEA. Here the CDR3 reads CSVNPGTHQYF. The CDR3 DNA is TGCAGCGTCAATCCCGGGACCCACCAGTACTTC.

This clonotype came up many times. The chain couples TRBV24-1 to TRBJ2-2; D might be TRBD1 or TRBD2, each matching 5 bases. Trimming stripped 4 bases from V and 3 bases from J, with 14 bases between. The CDR3 totals 16 residues. Germline CDR1 KGHDR, CDR2 SFDVKD. The CDR3 spells CATSDLRDDHTGELFF. CDR3 coding DNA: TGTGCCACCAGTGACCTCCGGGACGACCACACCGGGGAGCTGTTTTTT.

In this sample, this clonotype turned up many times. The V and J genes are TRBV6-1 and TRBJ2-3; the match to TRBD2 covers 7 bases. Trimming cost V 7 bases and J 4 bases; bases outside gene matches: 11. The germline gives CDR1 MNHNS, CDR2 SASEGT. This CDR3 region has 15 residues. The CDR3 is CASNIPPGGSDTQYF. CDR3 bases: TGTGCCAGCAACATTCCCCCGGGGGGTTCAGATACGCAGTATTTT.

In this sample, this clonotype turned up many times. V is TRBV12-3 or TRBV12-4 and J is TRBJ2-7, with D possibly being TRBD1 (6 bases). V lost 5 bases and J lost 2, with 22 bases in between. The length of the CDR3 is 17 residues. The CDR3 DNA reads as TGTGCCAGCAGTCCCTCGTTTTGGCAGGGGATCACCTACGAGCAGTACTTC. Its protein product is CASSPSFWQGITYEQYF.

This clonotype is medium-sized. The chain has TRBV29-1 and TRBJ1-2, with D tentatively TRBD1 (6 bases). This CDR3 is 10 amino acids long. CDR1 is SQVTM and CDR2 is ANQGSEA in the germline V gene. The V and J ends lost 5 bases and 6 bases respectively, with 7 bases between them. CDR3 in DNA: TGCAGCGTTTACAGGGATGGCTACACCTTC. Its translation: CSVYRDGYTF. Complete variable domain (other parts from reference TRBV29-1 and TRBJ1-2): SAVISQKPSRDICQRGTSLTIQCQVDSQVTMMFWYRQQPGQSLTLIATANQGSEATYESGFVIDKFPISRPNLTFSTLTVSNMSPEDSSIYLCSVYRDGYTFGSGTRLTVV.

This clonotype was seen ten or more times. CDR3 in DNA: TGTGCCATCAGTGATATTACCGGGGAGCTGTTTTTT. Protein: CAISDITGELFF. The V gene is TRBV10-3, the J gene TRBJ2-2; D is undetermined. This CDR3 is built from 12 residues. Germline-derived CDR1 and CDR2 are ENHRY and SYGVKD. V was clipped by 3 bases and J by 5 bases, with 4 bases between them.

This clonotype was counted between two and nine times. V gene TRBV7-2 combines with J gene TRBJ2-1; D is undetermined. CDR3 size: 12 residues. The V gene lost 8 bases and the J gene lost 4 bases, with 9 bases spanning the gap. The germline gives CDR1 SGHTA, CDR2 FQGNSA. The CDR3 DNA sequence: TGTGCCAGCGGCGAAACATACAATGAGCAGTTCTTC. Protein: CASGETYNEQFF. Supplemented by reference TRBV7-2 and TRBJ2-1, the full variable domain reads GAGVSQSPSNKVTEKGKDVELRCDPISGHTALYWYRQSLGQGLEFLIYFQGNSAPDKSGLPSDRFSAERTGGSVSTLTIQRTQQEDSAVYLCASGETYNEQFFGPGTRLTVL.

The table lists this clonotype with many counts. CDR3 amino acids: CASSLDRGTGELFF. CDR3 bases: TGTGCCAGCAGCTTAGATCGCGGCACCGGGGAGCTGTTTTTT. The gene calls are TRBV11-3 and TRBJ2-2, with D unclear. The CDR3 length is 14 residues. Germline CDR1 is SGHNT and CDR2 is YENEEA. V lost 0 bases and J lost 4, with 6 bases in between.

Many counts were recorded for this clonotype. This chain connects TRBV20-1 to TRBJ2-2; D remains unclear. CDR3 length: 14 amino acids. The germline V gene encodes CDR1 DFQATT and CDR2 SNEGSKA (reference sequence). The germline V and J ends were trimmed by 3 bases and 4 bases, with 12 bases remaining between them. CDR3 DNA: TGCAGTGCTAGGTCCCCTCAAGGCACCGGGGAGCTGTTTTTT. This gives the protein CSARSPQGTGELFF.

This clonotype was found many times. This chain connects TRBV11-2 to TRBJ2-7, with TRBD2 matching over 7 bases. CDR1 SGHAT and CDR2 FQNNGV come from the germline V gene. The CDR3 consists of 13 residues. Germline trimming cut 2 bases from V and 6 bases from J; bases unmatched to any gene: 4. The CDR3 loop reads CASSLSASGEQYF. CDR3 DNA sequence: TGTGCCAGCAGCTTATCGGCTAGCGGCGAGCAGTACTTC. The full variable domain, its missing parts supplied by reference TRBV11-2 and TRBJ2-7, is EAGVAQSPRYKIIEKRQSVAFWCNPISGHATLYWYQQILGQGPKLLIQFQNNGVVDDSQLPKDRFSAERLKGVDSTLKIQPAKLEDSAVYLCASSLSASGEQYFGPGTRLTVT.

This clonotype was detected many times. The rearrangement uses TRBV20-1 and TRBJ2-1, with 12 bases that match TRBD2. Trimming cost V 1 base and J 6 bases; bases outside gene matches: 4. Germline loops: CDR1 DFQATT, CDR2 SNEGSKA (reference sequence). This CDR3 spans 15 amino acids. The chain's CDR3 is CSARGLAGVPNEQFF. DNA for the CDR3: TGCAGTGCTAGAGGACTAGCGGGAGTTCCCAATGAGCAGTTCTTC.

This clonotype was detected ten times or more. The chain uses TRBV5-1 and TRBJ1-1; the D gene is possibly TRBD1 (5 bases). The V end was cut by 0 bases, the J end by 1 base, with 10 bases between. The CDR3 runs to 15 residues. Germline lookup yields CDR1 SGHRS and CDR2 YFSETQ. The CDR3 DNA sequence: TGCGCCAGCAGCTTGGCAGGGTTCGAGAACACTGAAGCTTTCTTT. It specifies CASSLAGFENTEAFF.

V and J are TRBV6-5 and TRBJ2-2; D gene ambiguous. CDR1 MNHEY and CDR2 SVGAGI come from the germline V gene. Trimming cost V 8 bases and J 2 bases, with 18 bases left between them. The CDR3 has 16 residues. The CDR3 sequence: CASSKSSGFNTGELFF. CDR3 in DNA: TGTGCCAGCTCAAAAAGCTCGGGCTTTAACACCGGGGAGCTGTTTTTT.

At least ten counts were recorded for this clonotype. This sequence joins TRBV7-8 and TRBJ2-1; 7 bases are a match to TRBD2. Germline CDR1 SGHVS, CDR2 FQNEAQ. The CDR3 contains 17 residues. Trimming at V came to 4 bases and at J to 7 bases, leaving 16 bases not matched to a gene. The CDR3: CASSSTPGLPTRNEQFF. The CDR3 bases are TGTGCCAGCAGCTCGACCCCGGGACTACCAACTAGGAATGAGCAGTTCTTC.

This clonotype was seen many times. V gene TRBV28 combines with J gene TRBJ2-3; possible D gene TRBD1, 6 bases. The CDR3 has 14 residues. Deletions cut 4 bases from V and 2 bases from J, with 10 bases between. Germline CDR1 is MDHEN and CDR2 is SYDVKM. CDR3 DNA sequence: TGTGCCAGCAGTTCGGGACAACACACAGATACGCAGTATTTT. Protein sequence: CASSSGQHTDTQYF.